This TCR beta chain was documented in a study of somatic mutations in cytotoxic T cells in rheumatoid arthritis. CDR3 length: 15 amino acids. V was trimmed by 4 bases and J by 0 bases, leaving 11 bases between them. Germline CDR1 SGHNT, CDR2 YYREEE (reference sequence). Clones were sequenced by immunoSEQ multiplex PCR, and TCRdb holds only the in-frame ones, with some missing. The data contain roughly 16,000 clones, approximately 75% of them singletons. V gene TRBV5-4 combines with J gene TRBJ2-1, with D possibly matching TRBD1 (6 bases). The source is an adult with rheumatoid arthritis. The sequencing sample was made of CD8+ T cells sorted from blood. The CDR3 reads CASSEGQFSYNEQFF. DNA for the CDR3: TGTGCCAGCAGCGAGGGACAATTCTCCTACAATGAGCAGTTCTTC.